The 4 T cell receptor beta chains in this list originate from one sample, sequenced in a study of cytomegalovirus exposure and HLA in healthy donors. Use of 60 Vbeta and 13 Jbeta primers characterized the PCR. The assay was immunoSEQ multiplex PCR, and TCRdb's table has in-frame clones only and misses some. The sample lists about 190,000 clones, over 75% occurring once. The sample was PBMCs. The receptors stem from a man aged 50-59 years in good health and CMV-seronegative.

This sequence joins TRBV7-2 and TRBJ2-4; weak D call: TRBD1 (6 bases). The V and J ends lost 2 bases and 9 bases respectively, with 11 bases between them. Germline V CDR1 and CDR2: SGHTA, FQGNSA. The CDR3 consists of 13 residues. The CDR3 bases are TGTGCCAGCAGCTTAAGGATCAGGGGCATTCAGTACTTC. This translates into CASSLRIRGIQYF. Supplemented by reference TRBV7-2 and TRBJ2-4, the full variable domain reads GAGVSQSPSNKVTEKGKDVELRCDPISGHTALYWYRQSLGQGLEFLIYFQGNSAPDKSGLPSDRFSAERTGGSVSTLTIQRTQQEDSAVYLCASSLRIRGIQYFGAGTRLSVL.

The chain recombines TRBV7-3 with TRBJ2-2; D call uncertain. Germline CDR1 and CDR2: SGHTA and FQGTGA. The CDR3 loop spans 16 amino acids. The V gene lost 2 bases and the J gene lost 4 bases, with 14 bases spanning the gap. The CDR3 coding sequence is TGTGCCAGCAGCTTACCCCGCCCGATGAGCACCGGGGAGCTGTTTTTT. It codes for CASSLPRPMSTGELFF. Complete variable domain (other parts from reference TRBV7-3 and TRBJ2-2): GAGVSQTPSNKVTEKGKYVELRCDPISGHTALYWYRQSLGQGPEFLIYFQGTGAADDSGLPNDRFFAVRPEGSVSTLKIQRTERGDSAVYLCASSLPRPMSTGELFFGEGSRLTVL.

This clone was detected once. The chain recombines TRBV11-2 with TRBJ2-1; TRBD1 matches at 9 bases. Germline V lookup: CDR1 SGHAT, CDR2 FQNNGV. Trimming at V came to 7 bases and at J to 9 bases, leaving 1 base not matched to a gene. The CDR3 runs 11 residues. Here the CDR3 DNA reads TGTGCCAGCACGACAGGGGGTGAGCAGTTCTTC. Translation: CASTTGGEQFF.

The V call is TRBV19, the J call TRBJ2-3, with 8 bases aligning to TRBD2. Germline V lookup: CDR1 LNHDA, CDR2 SQIVND (reference sequence). The CDR3 loop spans 14 amino acids. V lost 6 bases and J lost 2; bases outside the gene matches: 4. In nucleotides, the CDR3 is TGTGCCAGTAGGAGGACTAGCACCACAGATACGCAGTATTTT. Translation gives CASRRTSTTDTQYF.